This is a list of T cell receptor beta chains from one sample in a study of regulatory T cells in long-lasting Graves disease. TCRdb redid the calling of the multiplex PCR reads with MiXCR, one entry per CDR3 protein. The repertoire includes some 250,000 distinct CDR3 sequences, around 19% of them detected once, and around 20% sits in the top ten. Sequencing was performed on peripheral blood mononuclear cells (PBMCs), taken at new diagnosis, from a patient treated with antithyroid drugs. The receptors were sampled from a female donor with Graves disease. CDR3s include the opening cysteine and the closing phenylalanine or tryptophan. The D gene is left open where the match is weak. Clone size is given for some rows only: seen once, a few or many times, or a class if the clone is expanded.

>TRBV20-1|TRBJ2-3|TRBD2|many
TGCAGTGCTGGGGGACTAGCGGGATCCGATACGCAGTATTTT
CSAGGLAGSDTQYF
>TRBV15|TRBJ2-7|.|many
TGTGCCACCAGCAGAGAATGGGAGACACGCCACGAGCAGTACTTC
CATSREWETRHEQYF
>TRBV2|TRBJ2-5|TRBD1|.
TGTGCCAGCAGTGAGAGGACAGGGGGCACGGAGACCCAGTACTTC
CASSERTGGTETQYF
>TRBV6-2/TRBV6-3|TRBJ2-4|TRBD1|many
TGTGCCAGCAGTTATTTCCCGGGACAGGGAAAGGCAAAAAACATTCAGTACTTC
CASSYFPGQGKAKNIQYF
>TRBV11-3|TRBJ1-2|.|many
TGTGCCAGCGGAGGAGGCGCTAACTATGGCTACACCTTC
CASGGGANYGYTF
>TRBV30|TRBJ2-7|.|many
TGTGCCTGGAGCCAAATGGGGTACGAGCAGTACTTC
CAWSQMGYEQYF
>TRBV12-3/TRBV12-4|TRBJ2-7|TRBD1|many
TGTGCCAGCAGCTTACAGGGGTACGAGCAGTACTTC
CASSLQGYEQYF
>TRBV29-1|TRBJ2-5|.|few
TGCAGCTTATCGGCAGGGGGGGAGACCCAGTACTTC
CSLSAGGETQYF
>TRBV12-3/TRBV12-4|TRBJ1-1|.|many
TGTGCCAGCAGTTTTGGGCTGTTGAACACTGAAGCTTTCTTT
CASSFGLLNTEAFF
>TRBV10-3|TRBJ1-2|.|many
TGTGCCATCAGAGATGACAGGTTATATGGCTACACCTTC
CAIRDDRLYGYTF
>TRBV24-1|TRBJ2-3|.|many
TGTGCCACCAGTGATTCTCACTCTTCTAGCACAGATACGCAGTATTTT
CATSDSHSSSTDTQYF
>TRBV7-2|TRBJ1-5|TRBD1|many
TGTGCCAGCACCAGGGGGGGGGGACACTATAGCAATCAGCCCCAGCATTTT
CASTRGGGHYSNQPQHF
>TRBV19|TRBJ2-1|.|many
TGTGCCAGTATCGGAGGGGGCTCCTACAATGAGCAGTTCTTC
CASIGGGSYNEQFF
>TRBV6-1|TRBJ1-5|.|many
TGTGCCAGCAGTGTATCAGGGTCCTTTCAGCCCCAGCATTTT
CASSVSGSFQPQHF
>TRBV4-2|TRBJ1-2|.|many
TGTGCCAGCAGCCAAGATCGGGGGAGGGTGGACGGCTACACCTTC
CASSQDRGRVDGYTF
>TRBV7-9|TRBJ1-3|.|many
TGTGCCAGCAGGAGGCAAGGGCCCCAATACTCTGGAAACACCATATATTTT
CASRRQGPQYSGNTIYF
>TRBV20-1|TRBJ2-7|TRBD2|many
TGCAGTGCTACCTTAGCGGGACGGTCCTACGAGCAGTACTTC
CSATLAGRSYEQYF
>TRBV11-2|TRBJ2-7|.|many
TGTGCCAGCAGTGCAAGTGGAGCAGGGGAGCAGTACTTC
CASSASGAGEQYF
>TRBV2|TRBJ2-3|.|few
TGTGCCAGCAGTGAACCTAGCGTGAAGGGGGGCACAGATACGCAGTATTTT
CASSEPSVKGGTDTQYF
>TRBV27|TRBJ2-7|TRBD2|many
TGTGCCAGCAGTTTTGGGACCGGGACTAGCCAATACGAGCAGTACTTC
CASSFGTGTSQYEQYF
>TRBV29-1|TRBJ1-1|.|many
TGCAGCGCAACAGATTTCGGAATGAACACTGAAGCTTTCTTT
CSATDFGMNTEAFF
>TRBV11-3|TRBJ2-7|.|many
TGTGCCAGCAGCTTAGGAAGTTACGAGCAGTACTTC
CASSLGSYEQYF
>TRBV11-2|TRBJ1-1|.|many
TGTGCCAGCAGCTCGCTGACAGAGAACACTGAAGCTTTCTTT
CASSSLTENTEAFF
>TRBV4-2|TRBJ2-1|.|many
TGTGCCAGCAGCCATGGATGGGGGGAGGTCTACAATAAGCAGTTCTTC
CASSHGWGEVYNKQFF
>TRBV18|TRBJ2-4|.|many
TGTGCCAGCTCACCGATTGCATCAGCCAAAAACATTCAGTACTTC
CASSPIASAKNIQYF
>TRBV7-3|TRBJ1-2|TRBD1|many
TGTGCCAGCAGTCCAGGGGGGGACAACTATGGCTACACCTTC
CASSPGGDNYGYTF
>TRBV2|TRBJ1-1|.|many
TGTGCCAGCAGGAACACTGAAGCTTTCTTT
CASRNTEAFF
>TRBV3-1|TRBJ1-4|.|few
TGTGCCAGCAGCCAAGATGAGGGGAATGAAAAACTGTTTTTT
CASSQDEGNEKLFF
>TRBV11-1|TRBJ2-3|.|many
TGTGCCAGCAGCTCCGGCCCGGATGGTACGCAGTATTTT
CASSSGPDGTQYF
>TRBV28|TRBJ2-7|.|many
TGTGCCACCCCTCGGAGGAAGCAGTACTTC
CATPRRKQYF
>TRBV4-1|TRBJ2-1|.|.
TGCGCCAGCAGCCAAGATTTTGGGACCCGCGATGAGCAGTTCTTC
CASSQDFGTRDEQFF
>TRBV11-3|TRBJ2-1|TRBD2|.
TGTGCCAGCACTGGGACTAGCGGGAGTTCCTTCAATGAGCAGTTCTTC
CASTGTSGSSFNEQFF
>TRBV24-1|TRBJ2-3|TRBD2|many
TGTGCCACCAGTGAAACCTCCACTAGCGGGATTAGGCTAGATACGCAGTATTTT
CATSETSTSGIRLDTQYF
>TRBV11-2|TRBJ1-5|.|many
TGTGCCAGCAGCTTAAACGGGGATAGCAATCAGCCCCAGCATTTT
CASSLNGDSNQPQHF